One sample yielded the 10 T cell receptor beta chains listed below, sequenced in a study of graft-versus-host responses after intestinal transplantation. These TCRs are of unknown antigen specificity. Measured with immunoSEQ multiplex PCR; TCRdb has only the in-frame clones, and not every one. The table shows about 85,000 clones, with around 90% occurring only once. Specimen: unstimulated CD8+ T cells sorted from spleen or lymph node cells, collected before transplant. The source of these receptors is a human donor who was the organ donor for an intestinal transplant.

The chain carries TRBV6-1 and TRBJ1-1; D gene uncertain. Per the germline V gene, CDR1 is MNHNS and CDR2 is SASEGT. The CDR3 runs to 12 residues. V was shortened by 3 bases and J by 7 bases, with 9 bases between the two germline ends. This CDR3 reads CASSEIGLEAFF. In DNA, the CDR3 is TGTGCCAGCAGTGAGATTGGGCTTGAAGCTTTCTTT.

The chain joins TRBV9 to TRBJ1-2; 9 bases map to TRBD1. Trimming removed 4 bases from V and 2 bases from J; junction bases left unmatched: 6. CDR3 length equals 15 residues. Germline CDR1 reads SGDLS; CDR2 reads YYNGEE. The CDR3 sequence: CASSSRTGVNYGYTF. CDR3 nucleotide sequence: TGTGCCAGCAGCTCCAGGACAGGGGTGAACTATGGCTACACCTTC.

V and J are TRBV5-5 and TRBJ1-5, with D hard to call. CDR3 size: 14 residues. The V gene's germline CDR1 is SGHKS and CDR2 YYEKEE (reference sequence). Trimming took 0 bases from V and 1 from J, leaving 5 bases between them. The CDR3 reads CASSLGQSNQPQHF. The CDR3 DNA sequence: TGTGCCAGCAGCTTGGGTCAAAGCAATCAGCCCCAGCATTTT.

The CDR3 region is CATSRPPLGMNTEAFF. CDR3 DNA sequence: TGTGCCACCAGCAGACCCCCCCTGGGGATGAACACTGAAGCTTTCTTT. The chain recombines TRBV15 with TRBJ1-1; D is undetermined. This CDR3 spans 16 amino acids. The V and J ends lost 2 bases and 0 bases respectively, with 13 bases between them. Germline lookup yields CDR1 LNHNV and CDR2 YYDKDF (reference sequence). Filled out from reference TRBV15 and TRBJ1-1, the complete variable domain reads DAMVIQNPRYQVTQFGKPVTLSCSQTLNHNVMYWYQQKSSQAPKLLFHYYDKDFNNEADTPDNFQSRRPNTSFCFLDIRSPGLGDTAMYLCATSRPPLGMNTEAFFGQGTRLTVV.

The chain is built from TRBV15 and TRBJ2-3; D might be TRBD1 (7 bases). CDR1 is LNHNV, CDR2 YYDKDF, per germline (reference sequence). Trimming pared 4 bases from V and 0 bases from J, leaving 17 bases between. This CDR3 has 17 amino acids. CDR3 sequence reads: CATSTPPTGTSTDTQYF. The CDR3 DNA reads as TGTGCCACCAGCACACCCCCGACAGGGACTAGCACAGATACGCAGTATTTT.

This sequence joins TRBV7-6 and TRBJ2-7; D is perhaps TRBD2 (6 bases). The CDR3 sequence is 15 residues long. Trimming took 0 bases from V and 4 from J, leaving 13 bases between them. Looked up from germline, CDR1 is SGHVS and CDR2 is FNYEAQ. The CDR3, as DNA: TGTGCCAGCAGCTTAGCGGGTTCCGCGGGGTACGAGCAGTACTTC. This sequence encodes CASSLAGSAGYEQYF. Supplemented by reference TRBV7-6 and TRBJ2-7, the full variable domain reads GAGVSQSPRYKVTKRGQDVALRCDPISGHVSLYWYRQALGQGPEFLTYFNYEAQQDKSGLPNDRFSAERPEGSISTLTIQRTEQRDSAMYRCASSLAGSAGYEQYFGPGTRLTVT.

The gene calls are TRBV5-1 and TRBJ1-2; D call uncertain. CDR1 SGHRS and CDR2 YFSETQ come from the germline V gene. The CDR3 extends over 16 amino acids. Trimming shortened V by 4 bases and J by 4 bases, and 20 bases separated the two germline ends. The DNA for the CDR3 is TGCGCCAGCAGCCTCACGGGCACTCCAGAGGTCTATGGCTACACCTTC. It specifies CASSLTGTPEVYGYTF.

The chain has TRBV2 and TRBJ2-1; D remains ambiguous. From germline, CDR1 is SNHLY and CDR2 FYNNEI. CDR3 length: 15 amino acids. V gave up 8 bases and J gave up 8 bases, with 22 bases separating them. The CDR3 DNA reads TGTGCCAGCCGAGGAAACCTACCCCTCGGCTATGAGCAGTTCTTC. Amino acid sequence: CASRGNLPLGYEQFF.

V gene TRBV5-1 combines with J gene TRBJ1-1; D remains unclear. Germline loops: CDR1 SGHRS, CDR2 YFSETQ. The CDR3 is made up of 15 amino acids. Between the trimmed V and J ends, which lost 4 bases and 3 bases, there was a span of 16 bases. The CDR3 region has the DNA TGCGCCAGCAGCGGAAGTCCCCAAGGTGACACTGAAGCTTTCTTT. Its translation: CASSGSPQGDTEAFF. The variable domain in full, completed from reference TRBV5-1 and TRBJ1-1, reads KAGVTQTPRYLIKTRGQQVTLSCSPISGHRSVSWYQQTPGQGLQFLFEYFSETQRNKGNFPGRFSGRQFSNSRSEMNVSTLELGDSALYLCASSGSPQGDTEAFFGQGTRLTVV.

This chain links TRBV7-9 with TRBJ2-7; 10 positions match TRBD1. J was trimmed by 9 bases and V by 5 bases; bases with no gene match: 7. The CDR3 extends over 13 amino acids. Per the germline V gene, CDR1 is SEHNR and CDR2 is FQNEAQ (reference sequence). Here the CDR3 DNA reads TGTGCCAGCAGCGACGGACAGGGGGGTTGGCAGTACTTC. Translating gives CASSDGQGGWQYF.